Given below is one T cell receptor beta chain in context. The sample holds a few counts of this clonotype. Its antigen is currently not known. No much larger clone exists at a distance of one base, and base qualities are not known. The data derive from a study of response to subunit inactivated influenza vaccine (dated by TCRdb to between 2017 and 2018). For the study in its entirety: Deep quantitative T cell receptor repertoire profiling was used in the study to track responses to a trivalent subunit inactivated influenza vaccine.

The investigation overall reported the following: The authors proposed that each seasonal influenza vaccination may bring in only a limited number of new T cells.

The receptor library was made with RT-PCR. Sequenced on an Illumina HiSeq 2500. Through fastp at Q25 and MiXCR, TCRdb rebuilt clones from the public reads, retaining in-frame beta chains. Each CDR3 protein appears once, grouped with its most common genes and DNA. This sample has over 150,000 distinct CDR3 sequences in its table, and about 10% of those were observed once. The biggest ten clones account for under 40% of the sample. The junction carries 15 bases between V and J, which are trimmed by 5 bases and 4 bases respectively. Via the germline V gene, CDR1 is MDHEN and CDR2 SYDVKM. Including the terminal cysteine and phenylalanine, the CDR3 comprises 14 residues. The DNA shown is the 42-base CDR3, in frame from base 1.

The specimen comprised CD8+ T cells sorted from PBMCs, sampled 23 months after vaccination. This clonotype was sampled from a man aged 50 to 75 who received an inactivated influenza vaccine. Donor details come from another sample of the same person, matched by shared clones. This receptor chain uses TRBV28 and TRBJ2-7, with the D assignment possibly TRBD1 or TRBD2, given 5 matching bases for each. The CDR3 region has the sequence CASSVRDAGYEQYF. The DNA sequence reads TGTGCCAGCAGTGTCCGGGACGCCGGATACGAGCAGTACTTC.